A single TCR beta chain is shown here with its context. Its cognate antigen has yet to be identified. No qualities accompany the bases; no much larger clone lies one base away. TCRbeta CDR3 regions were amplified from genomic DNA using the immunoSEQ Assay, a bias-controlled multiplex PCR. In the paper's pipeline: Nucleated cell counts per sample were estimated from amplification of reference gene primers within the assay. To quantify the absolute abundance of each unique TCRbeta CDR3 rearrangement, sequence reads were collapsed and filtered. Productive Simpson clonality was computed per sample as the square root of Simpson's diversity index over productive rearrangements. Not all clones reach the TCRdb copy of this immuneACCESS table, which keeps in-frame sequences only. Checked studies attribute under half of the gap to unresolved V genes and leave the rest unexplained. Clonal size and the V and J genes are those of that table, whereas D and trimming came from the DNA. The sample table shows 130,000 or so clones, and about 80% are seen once. 3% of the sample belongs to the ten largest clones.

Collaborating institutions collected whole blood in K2EDTA tubes following their own protocols. For TCRbeta analysis, collaborator samples were shipped as frozen whole blood, as isolated PBMCs, or as DNA extracted from either sample type. The data derive from a study of blood T cell repertoires in COVID-19 (dated by TCRdb to about 2020). Regarding the complete study: The collaborator samples originated in the United States, Italy and Spain and spanned the acute and convalescent phases of COVID-19. The material from the prospective study consisted of cDNA or gDNA derived from T cells, B-cell-depleted T cells, or PBMCs. Subjects who had been exposed to COVID-19, were actively infected with it, or had recovered from it provided the deeply sampled blood TCRbeta repertoires that made up the dataset. The repertoires were made available in a free public database intended to serve as a resource for research on the immune response to SARS-CoV-2. The samples were drawn from the first 160 participants of the ongoing ImmuneRACE study and from some 1,300 subjects provided by 6 global collaborators. Sample metadata almost always included a de-identified subject ID, COVID-19 status, age in years and sex. Where available, HLA class I and class II types were obtained from metadata supplied by the sample provider rather than from assay-based typing. Findings and caveats that apply to the study as a whole: How much clinical and demographic metadata was included differed by source and by participant, and the metadata was provided uncurated.

The germline V gene sets CDR1 to SGHTA and CDR2 to FQGNSA. Clipping removes 1 base from V and 2 bases from J, with 8 as the unmatched junction base count. Including cysteine and phenylalanine, the CDR3 has 19 amino acids. CDR3 DNA only is kept here, 57 bases in frame from base 1. This receptor was identified in a woman aged 80 or over with acute or convalescent COVID-19. This receptor chain uses TRBV7-2 and TRBJ2-3; 14 nucleotides in the junction match TRBD2. Sequenced sample: peripheral blood. The nucleotides read TGTGCCAGCAGCTTAGACGGACTAGCGGGGGGCCTTTCCACAGATACGCAGTATTTT. This codes for CASSLDGLAGGLSTDTQYF.